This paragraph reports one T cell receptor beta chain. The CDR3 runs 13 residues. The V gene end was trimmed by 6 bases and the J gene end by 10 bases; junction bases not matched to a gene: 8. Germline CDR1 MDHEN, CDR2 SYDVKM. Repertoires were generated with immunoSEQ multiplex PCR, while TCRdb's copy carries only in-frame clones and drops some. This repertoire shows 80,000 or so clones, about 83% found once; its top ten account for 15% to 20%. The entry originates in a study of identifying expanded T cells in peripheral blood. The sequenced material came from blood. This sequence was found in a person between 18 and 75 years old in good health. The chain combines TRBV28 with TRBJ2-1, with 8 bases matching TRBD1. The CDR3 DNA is TGTGCCAGCAGCACGACAGGGGTGCAGGAGCAGTTCTTC. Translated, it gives CASSTTGVQEQFF.